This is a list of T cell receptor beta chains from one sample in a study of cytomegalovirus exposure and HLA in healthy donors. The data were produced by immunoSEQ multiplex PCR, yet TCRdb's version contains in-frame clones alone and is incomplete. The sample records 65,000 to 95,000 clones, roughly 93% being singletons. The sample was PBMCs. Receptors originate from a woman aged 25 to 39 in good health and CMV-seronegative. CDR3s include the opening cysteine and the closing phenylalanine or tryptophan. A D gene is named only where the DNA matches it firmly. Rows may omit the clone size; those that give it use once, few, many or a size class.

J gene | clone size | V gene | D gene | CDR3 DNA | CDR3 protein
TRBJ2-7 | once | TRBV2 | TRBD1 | TGTGCCAGCAGTTACAGGGGGTTTAGCTCCTACGAGCAGTACTTC | CASSYRGFSSYEQYF
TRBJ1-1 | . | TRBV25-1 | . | TGTGCCAGCAGTGAATATCAGGGTATCTCTGAAGCTTTCTTT | CASSEYQGISEAFF
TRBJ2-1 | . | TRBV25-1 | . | TGTGCCAGCAGAGCGGGTTCGGAAAATGAGCAGTTCTTC | CASRAGSENEQFF
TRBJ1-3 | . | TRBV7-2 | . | TGTGCCAGCAGCTTTACTGGAAACACCATATATTTT | CASSFTGNTIYF
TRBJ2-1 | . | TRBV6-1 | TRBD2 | TGTGCCAGCAGTGAAAGCGGGAGTCTGTCCTACAATGAGCAGTTCTTC | CASSESGSLSYNEQFF
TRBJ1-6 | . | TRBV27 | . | TGTGCCAGCAGTTTCGTAAACTCCTATAATTCACCCCTCCACTTT | CASSFVNSYNSPLHF
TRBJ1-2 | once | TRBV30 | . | TGTGCCTGGAAACGGACTCTCGGTGGCTACACCTTC | CAWKRTLGGYTF
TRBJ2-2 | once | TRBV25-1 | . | TGTGCCAGCAAAGCAAACACCGGGGAGCTGTTTTTT | CASKANTGELFF
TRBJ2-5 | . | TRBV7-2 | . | TGTGCCAGCAGCTTAGCGGGGGGGCGGGAGACCCAGTACTTC | CASSLAGGRETQYF
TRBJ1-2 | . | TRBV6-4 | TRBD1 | TGTGCCAGCAGTGATCGGGGACAGGGAAACTATGGCTACACCTTC | CASSDRGQGNYGYTF
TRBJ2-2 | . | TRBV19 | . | TGTGCCAGTACGGAGACGAACACCGGGGAGCTGTTTTTT | CASTETNTGELFF
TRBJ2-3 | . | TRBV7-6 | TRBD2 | TGTGCCAGCAGCTTACAGGGACTAGCGGGGGGGTGGAGCACAGATACGCAGTATTTT | CASSLQGLAGGWSTDTQYF
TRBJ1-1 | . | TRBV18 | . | TGTGCCAGCTCACTCGGTCAAGAGGGCACTGAAGCTTTCTTT | CASSLGQEGTEAFF
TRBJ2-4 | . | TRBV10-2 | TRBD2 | TGCGCCAGCAGTTCCAGACTAGCGGGAGAGTCGGCCAAAAACATTCAGTACTTC | CASSSRLAGESAKNIQYF
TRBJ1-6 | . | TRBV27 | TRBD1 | TGTGCCAGCAGTTACAGGGGCGTGAATTCACCCCTCCACTTT | CASSYRGVNSPLHF
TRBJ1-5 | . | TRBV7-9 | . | TGTGCCAGCAGCTTAAATGGGGCAGGGGAAGGCAATCAGCCCCAGCATTTT | CASSLNGAGEGNQPQHF
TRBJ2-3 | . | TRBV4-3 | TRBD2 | TGCGCCAGCAGCCAAGATGGGCCGGCTAGCGGGGGCCATCGCACAGATACGCAGTATTTT | CASSQDGPASGGHRTDTQYF
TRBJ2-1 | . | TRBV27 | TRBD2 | TGTGCCAGCATGCCGAGAAAATCCGGGACTAGCGGGAGTGTCGATGAGCAGTTCTTC | CASMPRKSGTSGSVDEQFF
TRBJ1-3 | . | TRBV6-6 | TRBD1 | TGTGCCAGCAGAGACCACAGGGGCAGAAACACCATATATTTT | CASRDHRGRNTIYF
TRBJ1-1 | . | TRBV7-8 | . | TGTGCCAGCAGCCGAGACAGGCCAGCTTTCTTT | CASSRDRPAFF
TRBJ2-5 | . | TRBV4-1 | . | TGCGCCAGCAGCCACCAGGGGTCGGAGGAGACCCAGTACTTC | CASSHQGSEETQYF
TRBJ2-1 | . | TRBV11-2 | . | TGTGCCAGCAGCCCGCTAGGGGATGAGCAGTTCTTC | CASSPLGDEQFF
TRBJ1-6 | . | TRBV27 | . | TGTGCCAGCAGTTTTTCACGCGGGACGGGAAATTCACCCCTCCACTTT | CASSFSRGTGNSPLHF